This T cell receptor beta chain was recovered during a study of T cell responses to AZD1222 COVID-19 vaccine. Note on this clone: Its antigen is currently unknown.

The CDR3 sequence is 16 residues long. Losses at the gene ends were 5 bases for V and 1 base for J; bases not matched to a gene: 8. The germline CDR1 and CDR2 sequences are LGHDT and YNNKEL (reference sequence). TCRdb's table, derived via immunoSEQ multiplex PCR, lists solely in-frame clones and lacks some. This repertoire shows 100,000 or so clones, nearly 90% found once; its top ten account for just under 3%. Study results and caveats: Across spike, vaccine-associated CD4 TCRs were found, dominant at 160-218 and 743-854.

The source was peripheral blood, collected on day 0 of AZD1222 vaccination. This rearrangement joins TRBV3-1 (or the pseudogene TRBV3-2) to TRBJ2-1; TRBD1 agrees at 7 bases. The TCR originated in an adult in good health. CDR3 coding DNA: TGTGCCAGCAGCTCGAGACCGGGACAGTCCTACAATGAGCAGTTCTTC. It yields the protein CASSSRPGQSYNEQFF.